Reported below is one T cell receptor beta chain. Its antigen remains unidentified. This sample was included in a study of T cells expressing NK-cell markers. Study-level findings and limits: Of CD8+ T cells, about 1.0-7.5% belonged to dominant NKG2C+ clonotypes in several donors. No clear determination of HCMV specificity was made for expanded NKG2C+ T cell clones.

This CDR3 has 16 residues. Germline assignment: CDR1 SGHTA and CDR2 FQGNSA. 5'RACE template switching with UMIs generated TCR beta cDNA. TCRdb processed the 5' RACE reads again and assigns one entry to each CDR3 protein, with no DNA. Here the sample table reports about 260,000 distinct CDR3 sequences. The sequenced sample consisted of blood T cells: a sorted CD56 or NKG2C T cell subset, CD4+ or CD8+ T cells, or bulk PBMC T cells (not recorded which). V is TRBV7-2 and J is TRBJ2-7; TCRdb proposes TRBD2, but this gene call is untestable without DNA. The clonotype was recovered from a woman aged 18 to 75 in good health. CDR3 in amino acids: CASSKPGLARTYEQYF. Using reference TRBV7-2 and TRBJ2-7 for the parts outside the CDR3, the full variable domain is GAGVSQSPSNKVTEKGKDVELRCDPISGHTALYWYRQSLGQGLEFLIYFQGNSAPDKSGLPSDRFSAERTGGSVSTLTIQRTQQEDSAVYLCASSKPGLARTYEQYFGPGTRLTVT.